This T cell receptor (beta chain) was found in a study of T cells in Graves' hyperthyroidism and ophthalmopathy. The CDR3 regions of TCR beta were amplified from RNA transcripts. The study used the HTBI primer set for a first-round RT-PCR of the TCR CDR3. Via MiXCR, TCRdb re-called the multiplex PCR reads, giving one row per CDR3 protein. The repertoire holds 400,000 to 550,000 distinct CDR3 sequences, with around 22% as singletons. Patients were excluded because of uncontrolled infection, other autoimmune disease, pregnancy or lactation. On this clonotype: This is likely a read error, given that the CDR3 carries no conserved phenylalanine or tryptophan at its end.

Sequencing was carried out using blood. This clonotype was sampled from a woman aged 25 to 39 with Graves' ophthalmopathy.

DNA of the CDR3: TGTGCCACCCAGTGGTCCCAGGGGGCGATCGGCTACACCCTC. Translation gives CATQWSQGAIGYTL. V usage is TRBV6-1 and J usage is TRBJ1-2; 8 bases agree with TRBD1. Germline values: CDR1 MNHNS, CDR2 SASEGT. The CDR3 is 14 amino acids. J gave up 8 bases and V 10 bases, and 15 bases lay outside the gene matches.